Reported below is one T cell receptor (beta chain). Using immunoSEQ multiplex PCR, the repertoire was profiled, and TCRdb retains in-frame clones only, with some absent. In the table there are around 120,000 clones, about 86% of which are singletons. This entry comes from a study of T cell responses to AZD1222 COVID-19 vaccine. Germline lookup yields CDR1 SGHDN and CDR2 FVKESK. This CDR3 spans 13 amino acids. Between the trimmed V and J ends, which lost 3 bases and 4 bases, there was a span of 9 bases. Source: peripheral blood, taken 28 days after the second AZD1222 dose. This clonotype was obtained from an adult who received the AZD1222 COVID-19 vaccine. The V gene is TRBV14, the J gene TRBJ2-5; D remains ambiguous. The CDR3 DNA sequence: TGTGCCAGCAGCCACTACAACCTAGAGACCCAGTACTTC. Its translation is CASSHYNLETQYF.